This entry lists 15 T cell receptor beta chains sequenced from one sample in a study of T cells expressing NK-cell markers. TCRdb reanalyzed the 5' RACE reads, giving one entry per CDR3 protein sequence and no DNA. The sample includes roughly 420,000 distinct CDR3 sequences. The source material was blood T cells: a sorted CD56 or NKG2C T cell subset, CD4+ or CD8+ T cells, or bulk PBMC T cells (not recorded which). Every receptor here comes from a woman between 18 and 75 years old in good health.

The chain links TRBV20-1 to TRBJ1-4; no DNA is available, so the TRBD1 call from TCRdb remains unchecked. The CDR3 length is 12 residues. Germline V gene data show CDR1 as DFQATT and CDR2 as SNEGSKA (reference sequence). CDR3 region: CSAQTGREKLFF.

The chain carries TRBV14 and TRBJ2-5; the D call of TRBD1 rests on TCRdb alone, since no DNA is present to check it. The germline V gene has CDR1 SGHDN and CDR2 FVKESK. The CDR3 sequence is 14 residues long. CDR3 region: CASSRDPRAETQYF.

CDR3 residues: CASSLRGLGGSQPEQFF. This sequence joins TRBV7-9 and TRBJ2-1; TCRdb gives TRBD1 as the D gene, but with no DNA this cannot be confirmed. CDR3 size: 17 residues. Germline V CDR1 and CDR2: SEHNR, FQNEAQ (reference sequence).

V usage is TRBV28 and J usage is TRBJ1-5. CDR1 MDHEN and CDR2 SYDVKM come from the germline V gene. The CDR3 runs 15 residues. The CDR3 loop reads CASRPGGTAYQPQHF.

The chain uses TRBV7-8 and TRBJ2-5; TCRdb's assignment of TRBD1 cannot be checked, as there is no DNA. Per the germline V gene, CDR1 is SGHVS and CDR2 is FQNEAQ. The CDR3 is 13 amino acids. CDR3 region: CASSFPGSETQYF. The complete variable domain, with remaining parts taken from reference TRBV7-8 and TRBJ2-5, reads GAGVSQSPRYKVAKRGQDVALRCDPISGHVSLFWYQQALGQGPEFLTYFQNEAQLDKSGLPSDRFFAERPEGSVSTLKIQRTQQEDSAVYLCASSFPGSETQYFGPGTRLLVL.

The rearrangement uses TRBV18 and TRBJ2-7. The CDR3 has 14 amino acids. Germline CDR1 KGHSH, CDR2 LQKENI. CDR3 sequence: CASSPARGSYEQYF.

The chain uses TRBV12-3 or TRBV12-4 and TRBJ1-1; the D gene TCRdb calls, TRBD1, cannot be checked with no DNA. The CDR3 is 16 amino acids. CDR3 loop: CASRPGSATMNTEAFF.

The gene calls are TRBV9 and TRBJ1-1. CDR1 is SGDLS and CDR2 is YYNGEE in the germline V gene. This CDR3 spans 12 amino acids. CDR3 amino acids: CASSVHGSEAFF.

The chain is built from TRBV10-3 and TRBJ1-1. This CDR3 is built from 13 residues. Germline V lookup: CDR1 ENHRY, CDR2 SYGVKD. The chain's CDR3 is CAISDGVGTEAFF.

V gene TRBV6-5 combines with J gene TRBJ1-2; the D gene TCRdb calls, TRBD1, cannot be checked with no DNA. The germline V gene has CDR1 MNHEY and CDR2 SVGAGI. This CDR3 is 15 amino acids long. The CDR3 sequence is CASSFGTASNYGYTF.

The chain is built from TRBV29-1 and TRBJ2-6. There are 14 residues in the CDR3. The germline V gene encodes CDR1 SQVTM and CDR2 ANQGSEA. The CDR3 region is CSVDGGLGANVLTF.

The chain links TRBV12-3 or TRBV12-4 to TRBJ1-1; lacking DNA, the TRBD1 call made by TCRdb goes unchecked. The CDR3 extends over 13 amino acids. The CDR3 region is CASSHPGPTEAFF.

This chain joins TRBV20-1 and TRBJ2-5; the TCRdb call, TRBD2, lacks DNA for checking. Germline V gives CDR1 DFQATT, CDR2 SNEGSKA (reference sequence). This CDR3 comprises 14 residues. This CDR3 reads CSARGDSGSETQYF.

The CDR3 spells CASSRVQREQYF. The chain joins TRBV3-1 to TRBJ2-7. This CDR3 region has 12 residues. Per germline, CDR1 LGHDT and CDR2 YNNKEL (reference sequence).

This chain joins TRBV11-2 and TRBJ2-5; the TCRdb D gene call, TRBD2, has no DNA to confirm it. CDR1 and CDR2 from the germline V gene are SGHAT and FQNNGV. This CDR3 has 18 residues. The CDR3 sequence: CASSLSPAGGTRQETQYF.